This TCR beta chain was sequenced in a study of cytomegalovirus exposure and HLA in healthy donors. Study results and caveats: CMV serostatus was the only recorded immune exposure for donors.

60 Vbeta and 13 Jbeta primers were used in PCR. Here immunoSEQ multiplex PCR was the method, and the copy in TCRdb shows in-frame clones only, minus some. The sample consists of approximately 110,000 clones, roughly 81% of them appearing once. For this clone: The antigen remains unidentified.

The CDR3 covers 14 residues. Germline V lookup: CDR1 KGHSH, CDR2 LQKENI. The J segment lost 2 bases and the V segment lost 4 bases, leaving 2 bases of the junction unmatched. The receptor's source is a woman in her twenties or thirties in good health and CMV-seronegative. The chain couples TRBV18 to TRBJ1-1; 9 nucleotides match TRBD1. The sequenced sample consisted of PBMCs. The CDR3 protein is CASSHRGLNTEAFF. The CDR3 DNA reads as TGTGCCAGCTCACACAGGGGGCTCAACACTGAAGCTTTCTTT.